This TCR beta chain was observed in a study of PD-L1 blockade in urothelial cancer. This clone was found a few times. V dropped 2 bases and J dropped 8; count of bases not matched to a gene: 6. The CDR3 is 14 amino acids. The germline V gene encodes CDR1 SGHKS and CDR2 YYEKEE (reference sequence). Synthetic TCR analog templates were spiked into all PCRs individually. Measured with immunoSEQ multiplex PCR; TCRdb has only the in-frame clones, and not every one. Counted here are 14,000 to 15,000 clones, 70% to 90% occurring once; the ten biggest clones make up roughly 15%. The sequenced sample was PBMCs, obtained around atezolizumab (anti-PD-L1) treatment. The rearrangement links TRBV5-5 to TRBJ1-4; 7 bases align to TRBD1. This receptor was identified in a man between 70 and 80 years old with urothelial cancer. The DNA for the CDR3 is TGTGCCAGCAGCTTAGACAGGGCGCGAGAAAAACTGTTTTTT. Protein sequence: CASSLDRAREKLFF.